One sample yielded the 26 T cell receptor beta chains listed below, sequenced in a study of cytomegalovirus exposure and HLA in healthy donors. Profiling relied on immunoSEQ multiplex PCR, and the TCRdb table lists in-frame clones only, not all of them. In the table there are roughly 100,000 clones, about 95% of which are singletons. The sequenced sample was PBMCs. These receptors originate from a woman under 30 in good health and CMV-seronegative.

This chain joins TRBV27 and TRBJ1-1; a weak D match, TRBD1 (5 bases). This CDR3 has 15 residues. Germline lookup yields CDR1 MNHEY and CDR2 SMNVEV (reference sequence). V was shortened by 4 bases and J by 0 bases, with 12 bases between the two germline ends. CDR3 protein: CASSSLPGVNTEAFF. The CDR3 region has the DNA TGTGCCAGCAGTTCCCTGCCGGGGGTGAACACTGAAGCTTTCTTT.

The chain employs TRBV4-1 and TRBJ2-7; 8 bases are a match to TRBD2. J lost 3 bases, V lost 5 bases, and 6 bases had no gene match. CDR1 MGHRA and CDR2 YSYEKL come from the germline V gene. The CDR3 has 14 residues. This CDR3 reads CASSYPGLGYEQYF. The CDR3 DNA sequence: TGCGCCAGCAGCTATCCGGGACTAGGCTACGAGCAGTACTTC.

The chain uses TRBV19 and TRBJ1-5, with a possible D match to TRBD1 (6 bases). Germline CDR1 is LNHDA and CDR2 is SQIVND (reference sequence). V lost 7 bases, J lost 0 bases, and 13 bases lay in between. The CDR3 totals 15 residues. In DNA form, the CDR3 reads TGTGCCAGTAAGTGGACAGACTATAGCAATCAGCCCCAGCATTTT. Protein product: CASKWTDYSNQPQHF.

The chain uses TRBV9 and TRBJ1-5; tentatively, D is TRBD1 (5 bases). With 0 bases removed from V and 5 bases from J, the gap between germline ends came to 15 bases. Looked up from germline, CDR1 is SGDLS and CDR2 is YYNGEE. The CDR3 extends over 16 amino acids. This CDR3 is CASSVGRGVRYQPQHF. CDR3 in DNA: TGTGCCAGCAGCGTAGGGCGGGGGGTACGATATCAGCCCCAGCATTTT.

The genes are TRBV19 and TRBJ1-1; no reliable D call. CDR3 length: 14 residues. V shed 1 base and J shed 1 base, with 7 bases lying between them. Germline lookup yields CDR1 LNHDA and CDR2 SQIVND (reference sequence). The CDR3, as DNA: TGTGCCAGTAGTATAGGGTTCAGGAACACTGAAGCTTTCTTT. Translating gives CASSIGFRNTEAFF.

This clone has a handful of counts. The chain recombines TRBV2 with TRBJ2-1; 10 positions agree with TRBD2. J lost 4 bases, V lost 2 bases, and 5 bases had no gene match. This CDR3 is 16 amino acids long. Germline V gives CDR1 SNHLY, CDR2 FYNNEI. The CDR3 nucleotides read TGTGCCAGCAGTGAATGGACTAGCGGCCTATACAATGAGCAGTTCTTC. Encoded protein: CASSEWTSGLYNEQFF.

For the CDR3, the DNA is TGTGCCAGAAGCTTGGTAGAGGGCAGCTACGAGCAGTACTTC. This encodes CARSLVEGSYEQYF. The gene calls are TRBV5-3 and TRBJ2-7, with a tentative D call TRBD2 (5 bases). TRBV5-3 is treated as an ORF (open reading frame) with a function not yet certain. Trimming took off 0 bases at V and 3 bases at J, with 10 bases between the two ends. The length of the CDR3 is 14 residues.

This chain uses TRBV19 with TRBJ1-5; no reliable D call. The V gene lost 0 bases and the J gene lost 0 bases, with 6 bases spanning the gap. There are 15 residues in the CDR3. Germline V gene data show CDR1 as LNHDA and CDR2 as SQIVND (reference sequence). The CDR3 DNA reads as TGTGCCAGTAGTATAGATCACTTTAGCAATCAGCCCCAGCATTTT. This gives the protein CASSIDHFSNQPQHF.

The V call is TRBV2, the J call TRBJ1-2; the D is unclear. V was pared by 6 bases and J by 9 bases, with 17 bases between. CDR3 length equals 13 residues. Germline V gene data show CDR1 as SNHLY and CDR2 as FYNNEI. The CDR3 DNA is TGTGCCAGCAGCCGGGAGGCCGGGAAGCGCTACACCTTC. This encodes CASSREAGKRYTF. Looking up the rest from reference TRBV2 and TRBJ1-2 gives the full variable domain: EPEVTQTPSHQVTQMGQEVILRCVPISNHLYFYWYRQILGQKVEFLVSFYNNEISEKSEIFDDQFSVERPDGSNFTLKIRSTKLEDSAMYFCASSREAGKRYTFGSGTRLTVV.

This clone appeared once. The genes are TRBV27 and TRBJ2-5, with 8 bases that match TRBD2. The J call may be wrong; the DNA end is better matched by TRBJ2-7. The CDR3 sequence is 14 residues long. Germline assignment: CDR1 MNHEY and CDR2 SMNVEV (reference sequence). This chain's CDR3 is CASSLSAGAHEQYF. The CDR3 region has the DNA TGTGCCAGCAGTTTATCAGCGGGAGCCCACGAGCAGTACTTC.

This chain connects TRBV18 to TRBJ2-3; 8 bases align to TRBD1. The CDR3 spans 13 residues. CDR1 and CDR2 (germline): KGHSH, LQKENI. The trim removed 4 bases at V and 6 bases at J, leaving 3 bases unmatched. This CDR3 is CASSLGQADTQYF. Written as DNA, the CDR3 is TGTGCCAGCTCACTGGGACAGGCGGATACGCAGTATTTT.

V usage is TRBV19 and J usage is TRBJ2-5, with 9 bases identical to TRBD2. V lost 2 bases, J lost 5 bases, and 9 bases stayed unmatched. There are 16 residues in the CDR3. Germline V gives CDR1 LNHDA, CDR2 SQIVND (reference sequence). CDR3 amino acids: CASSIRGLAFRETQYF. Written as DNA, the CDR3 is TGTGCCAGTAGTATAAGGGGACTAGCTTTTAGGGAGACCCAGTACTTC.

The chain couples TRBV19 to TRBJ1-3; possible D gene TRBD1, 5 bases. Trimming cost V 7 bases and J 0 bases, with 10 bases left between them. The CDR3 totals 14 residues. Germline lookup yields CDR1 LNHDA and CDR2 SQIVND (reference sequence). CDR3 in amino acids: CASKGLASGNTIYF. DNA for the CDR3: TGTGCCAGTAAGGGACTCGCCTCTGGAAACACCATATATTTT. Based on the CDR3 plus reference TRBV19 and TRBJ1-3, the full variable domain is DGGITQSPKYLFRKEGQNVTLSCEQNLNHDAMYWYRQDPGQGLRLIYYSQIVNDFQKGDIAEGYSVSREKKESFPLTVTSAQKNPTAFYLCASKGLASGNTIYFGEGSWLTVV.

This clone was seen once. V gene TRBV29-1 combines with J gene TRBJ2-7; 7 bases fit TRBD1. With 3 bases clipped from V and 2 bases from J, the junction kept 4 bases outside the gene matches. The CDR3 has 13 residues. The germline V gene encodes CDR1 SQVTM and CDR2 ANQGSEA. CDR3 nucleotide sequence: TGCAGCGTTGACCCAGGGGGTGCCTACGAGCAGTACTTC. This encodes CSVDPGGAYEQYF.

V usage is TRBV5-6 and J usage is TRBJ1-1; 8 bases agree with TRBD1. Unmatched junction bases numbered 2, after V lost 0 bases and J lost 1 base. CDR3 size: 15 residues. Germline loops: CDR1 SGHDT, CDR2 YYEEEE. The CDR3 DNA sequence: TGTGCCAGCAGCTTGGTTGGGACAGGGAACACTGAAGCTTTCTTT. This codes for CASSLVGTGNTEAFF.

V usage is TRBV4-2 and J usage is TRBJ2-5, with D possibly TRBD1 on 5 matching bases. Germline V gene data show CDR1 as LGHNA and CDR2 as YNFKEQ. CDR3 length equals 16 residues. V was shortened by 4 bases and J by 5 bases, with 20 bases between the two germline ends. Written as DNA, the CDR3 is TGTGCCAGCAGCCCCATCTGGCTTCAGGGTTGGGAGACCCAGTACTTC. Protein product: CASSPIWLQGWETQYF.

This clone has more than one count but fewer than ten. The CDR3 coding sequence is TGCAGCGTTGAGGAACGGGACAATGAGCAGTTCTTC. It translates to CSVEERDNEQFF. The V gene is TRBV29-1, the J gene TRBJ2-1; D not certain. This CDR3 is 12 amino acids long. Per germline, CDR1 SQVTM and CDR2 ANQGSEA. V lost 3 bases and J lost 5, with 8 bases in between.

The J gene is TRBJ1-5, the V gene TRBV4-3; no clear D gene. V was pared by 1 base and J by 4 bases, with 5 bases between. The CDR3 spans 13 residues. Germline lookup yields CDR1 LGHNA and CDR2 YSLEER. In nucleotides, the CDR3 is TGCGCCAGCAGCCAAGCTTTAAATCAGCCCCAGCATTTT. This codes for CASSQALNQPQHF.

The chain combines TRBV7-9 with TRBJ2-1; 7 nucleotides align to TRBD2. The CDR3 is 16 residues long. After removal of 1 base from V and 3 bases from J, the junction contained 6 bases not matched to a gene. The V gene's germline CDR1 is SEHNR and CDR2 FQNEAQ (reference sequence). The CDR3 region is CASSLVLAENYNEQFF. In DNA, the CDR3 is TGTGCCAGCAGCTTAGTCCTAGCGGAAAACTACAATGAGCAGTTCTTC.

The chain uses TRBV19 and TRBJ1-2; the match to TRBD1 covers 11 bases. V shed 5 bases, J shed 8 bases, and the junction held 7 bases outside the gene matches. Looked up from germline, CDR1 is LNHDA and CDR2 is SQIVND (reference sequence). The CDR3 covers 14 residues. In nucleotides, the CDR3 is TGTGCCAGTAGTGCCGGACAGGGGGCGCGGGGCTACACCTTC. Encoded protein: CASSAGQGARGYTF.

CDR3 in amino acids: CAWSAIHGYTF. CDR3 sequence (DNA): TGTGCCTGGAGTGCAATCCATGGCTACACCTTC. The genes are TRBV30 and TRBJ1-2; no clear D gene. V lost 1 base and J 6 bases, leaving 6 bases between the germline ends. This CDR3 contains 11 residues. Germline V lookup: CDR1 GTSNPN, CDR2 SVGIG (reference sequence).

The CDR3 bases are TGTGCCAGCAGCCAAGATCCAGGACTCCTTAGCAATCAGCCCCAGCATTTT. As protein: CASSQDPGLLSNQPQHF. V and J are TRBV4-2 and TRBJ1-5; the D is unclear. Trimming took 0 bases from V and 0 from J, leaving 12 bases between them. This CDR3 spans 17 amino acids. Germline V gene lookup returns CDR1 LGHNA and CDR2 YNFKEQ.

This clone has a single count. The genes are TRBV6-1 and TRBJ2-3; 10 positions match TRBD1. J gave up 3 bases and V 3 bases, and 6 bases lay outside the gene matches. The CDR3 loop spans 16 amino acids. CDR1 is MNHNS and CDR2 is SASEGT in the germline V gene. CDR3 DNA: TGTGCCAGCAGTGAGTCCTCGGGACAGGGGACAGATACGCAGTATTTT. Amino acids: CASSESSGQGTDTQYF.

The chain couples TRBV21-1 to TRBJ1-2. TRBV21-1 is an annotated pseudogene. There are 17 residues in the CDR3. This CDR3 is CASSKLPILGGNYGYTF. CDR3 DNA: TGTGCCAGCAGCAAACTCCCCATACTCGGGGGGAACTATGGCTACACCTTC.

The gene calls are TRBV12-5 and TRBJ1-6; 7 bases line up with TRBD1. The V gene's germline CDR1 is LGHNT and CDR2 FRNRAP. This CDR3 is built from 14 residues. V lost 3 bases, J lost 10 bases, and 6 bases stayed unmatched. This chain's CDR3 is CASGLMTGMSPLHF. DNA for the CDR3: TGTGCTAGTGGTTTAATGACAGGGATGTCACCCCTCCACTTT.

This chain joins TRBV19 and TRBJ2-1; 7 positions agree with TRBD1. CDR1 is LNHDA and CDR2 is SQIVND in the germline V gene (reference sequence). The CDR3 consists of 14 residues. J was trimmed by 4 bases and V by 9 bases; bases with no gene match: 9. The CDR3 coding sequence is TGTGCCAGCAGGGTAGGGGGCTATTACAATGAGCAGTTCTTC. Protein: CASRVGGYYNEQFF. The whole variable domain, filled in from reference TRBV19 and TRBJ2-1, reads DGGITQSPKYLFRKEGQNVTLSCEQNLNHDAMYWYRQDPGQGLRLIYYSQIVNDFQKGDIAEGYSVSREKKESFPLTVTSAQKNPTAFYLCASRVGGYYNEQFFGPGTRLTVL.